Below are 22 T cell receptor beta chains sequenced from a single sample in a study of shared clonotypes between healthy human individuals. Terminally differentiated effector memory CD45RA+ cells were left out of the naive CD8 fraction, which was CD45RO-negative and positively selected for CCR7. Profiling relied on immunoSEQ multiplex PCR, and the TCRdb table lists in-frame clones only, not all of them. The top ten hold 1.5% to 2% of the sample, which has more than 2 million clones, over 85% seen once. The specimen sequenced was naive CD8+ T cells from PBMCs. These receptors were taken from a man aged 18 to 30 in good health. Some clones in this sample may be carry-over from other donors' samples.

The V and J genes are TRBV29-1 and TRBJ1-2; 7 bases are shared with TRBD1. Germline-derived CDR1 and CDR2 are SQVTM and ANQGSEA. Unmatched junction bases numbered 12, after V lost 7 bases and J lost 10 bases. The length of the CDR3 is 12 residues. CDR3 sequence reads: CSAETGVNVYTF. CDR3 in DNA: TGCAGCGCCGAAACAGGGGTTAATGTCTACACCTTC.

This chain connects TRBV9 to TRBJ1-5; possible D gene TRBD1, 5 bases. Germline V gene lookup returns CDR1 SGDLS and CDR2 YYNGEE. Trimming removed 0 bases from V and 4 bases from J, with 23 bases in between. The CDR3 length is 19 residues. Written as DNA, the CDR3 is TGTGCCAGCAGCGTAGGGCGCAGGGATAAGGGTCTGGGGAATCAGCCCCAGCATTTT. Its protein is CASSVGRRDKGLGNQPQHF.

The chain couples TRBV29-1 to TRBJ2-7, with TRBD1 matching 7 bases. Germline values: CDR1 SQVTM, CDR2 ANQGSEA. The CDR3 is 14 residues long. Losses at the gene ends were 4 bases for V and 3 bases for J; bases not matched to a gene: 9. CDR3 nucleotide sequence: TGCAGCGTTGTAGACAGGGAATATGGCTACGAGCAGTACTTC. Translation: CSVVDREYGYEQYF.

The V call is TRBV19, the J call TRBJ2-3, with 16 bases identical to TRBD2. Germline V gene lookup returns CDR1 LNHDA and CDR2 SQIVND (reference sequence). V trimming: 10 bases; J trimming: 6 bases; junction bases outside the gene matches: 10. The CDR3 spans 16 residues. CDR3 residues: CATEPGLAGGSDTQYF. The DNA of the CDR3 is TGTGCCACAGAACCGGGACTAGCGGGAGGGTCGGATACGCAGTATTTT. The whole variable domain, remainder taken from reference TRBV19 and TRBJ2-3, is DGGITQSPKYLFRKEGQNVTLSCEQNLNHDAMYWYRQDPGQGLRLIYYSQIVNDFQKGDIAEGYSVSREKKESFPLTVTSAQKNPTAFYLCATEPGLAGGSDTQYFGPGTRLTVL.

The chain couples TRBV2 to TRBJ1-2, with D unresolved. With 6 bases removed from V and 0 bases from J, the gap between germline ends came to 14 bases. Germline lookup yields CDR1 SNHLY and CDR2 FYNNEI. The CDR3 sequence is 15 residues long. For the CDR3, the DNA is TGTGCCAGCAGACCCACCCCGGGCGCTAACTATGGCTACACCTTC. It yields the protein CASRPTPGANYGYTF. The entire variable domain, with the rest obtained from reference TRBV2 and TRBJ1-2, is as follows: EPEVTQTPSHQVTQMGQEVILRCVPISNHLYFYWYRQILGQKVEFLVSFYNNEISEKSEIFDDQFSVERPDGSNFTLKIRSTKLEDSAMYFCASRPTPGANYGYTFGSGTRLTVV.

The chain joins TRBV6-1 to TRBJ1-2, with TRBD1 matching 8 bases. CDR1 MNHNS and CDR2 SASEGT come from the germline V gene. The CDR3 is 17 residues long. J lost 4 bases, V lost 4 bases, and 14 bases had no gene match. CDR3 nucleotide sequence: TGTGCCAGCAGTGGCATCTCCAAAGACAGGGGCGGCTATGGCTACACCTTC. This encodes CASSGISKDRGGYGYTF.

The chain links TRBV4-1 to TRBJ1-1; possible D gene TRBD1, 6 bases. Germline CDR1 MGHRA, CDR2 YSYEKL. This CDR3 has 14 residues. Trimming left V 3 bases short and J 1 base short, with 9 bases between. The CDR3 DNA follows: TGCGCCAGCAGCCATAGACAGGCGAACACTGAAGCTTTCTTT. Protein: CASSHRQANTEAFF.

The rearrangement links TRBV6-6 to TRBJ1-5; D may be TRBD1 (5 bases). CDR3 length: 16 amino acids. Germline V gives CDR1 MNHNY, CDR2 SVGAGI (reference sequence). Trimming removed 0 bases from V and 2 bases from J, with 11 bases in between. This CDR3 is CASSYSNQGGNQPQHF. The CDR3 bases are TGTGCCAGCAGTTACTCGAACCAGGGTGGCAATCAGCCCCAGCATTTT.

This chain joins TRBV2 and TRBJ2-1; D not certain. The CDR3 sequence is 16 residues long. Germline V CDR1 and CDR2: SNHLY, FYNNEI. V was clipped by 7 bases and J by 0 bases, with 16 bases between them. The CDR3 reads CASKGPLRSSYNEQFF. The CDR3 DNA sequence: TGTGCCAGCAAAGGTCCGCTAAGAAGCTCCTACAATGAGCAGTTCTTC.

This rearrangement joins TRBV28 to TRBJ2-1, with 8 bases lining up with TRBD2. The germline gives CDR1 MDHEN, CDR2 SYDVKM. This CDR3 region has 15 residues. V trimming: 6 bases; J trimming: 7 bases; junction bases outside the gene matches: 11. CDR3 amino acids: CASSPGRGEVNEQFF. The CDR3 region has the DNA TGTGCCAGCAGCCCCGGGAGGGGTGAGGTTAATGAGCAGTTCTTC. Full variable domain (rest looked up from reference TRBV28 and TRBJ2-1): DVKVTQSSRYLVKRTGEKVFLECVQDMDHENMFWYRQDPGLGLRLIYFSYDVKMKEKGDIPEGYSVSREKKERFSLILESASTNQTSMYLCASSPGRGEVNEQFFGPGTRLTVL.

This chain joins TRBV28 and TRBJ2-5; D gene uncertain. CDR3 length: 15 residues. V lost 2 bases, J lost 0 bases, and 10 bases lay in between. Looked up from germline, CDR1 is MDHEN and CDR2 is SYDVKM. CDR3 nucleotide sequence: TGTGCCAGCAGTTTAGGGTGGCAGAACCAAGAGACCCAGTACTTC. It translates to CASSLGWQNQETQYF.

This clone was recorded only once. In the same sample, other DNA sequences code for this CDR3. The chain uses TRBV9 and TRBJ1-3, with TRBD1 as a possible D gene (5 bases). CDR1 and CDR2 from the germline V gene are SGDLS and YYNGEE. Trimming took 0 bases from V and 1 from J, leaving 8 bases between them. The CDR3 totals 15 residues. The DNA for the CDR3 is TGTGCCAGCAGCGTAGAGGGGATTTCTGGAAACACCATATATTTT. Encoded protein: CASSVEGISGNTIYF.

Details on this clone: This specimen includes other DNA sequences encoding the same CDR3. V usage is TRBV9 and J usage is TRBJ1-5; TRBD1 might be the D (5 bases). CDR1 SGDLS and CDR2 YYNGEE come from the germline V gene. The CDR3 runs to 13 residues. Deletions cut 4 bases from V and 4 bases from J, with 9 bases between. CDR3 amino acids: CASSPGGNQPQHF. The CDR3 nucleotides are TGTGCCAGCAGCCCCGGGGGGAATCAGCCCCAGCATTTT.

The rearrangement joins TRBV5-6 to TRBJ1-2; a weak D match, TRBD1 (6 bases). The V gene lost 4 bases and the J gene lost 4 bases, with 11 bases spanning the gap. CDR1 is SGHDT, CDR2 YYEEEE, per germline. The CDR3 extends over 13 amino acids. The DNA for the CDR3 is TGTGCCAGCAGCCGGGGGCAAACCTATGGCTACACCTTC. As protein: CASSRGQTYGYTF.

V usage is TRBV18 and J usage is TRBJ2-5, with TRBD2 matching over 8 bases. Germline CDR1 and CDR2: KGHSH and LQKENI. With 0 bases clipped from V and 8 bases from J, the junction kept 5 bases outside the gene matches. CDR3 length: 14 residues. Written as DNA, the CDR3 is TGTGCCAGCTCACCACCGGCGGGGGGAGGAACCCAGTACTTC. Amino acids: CASSPPAGGGTQYF.

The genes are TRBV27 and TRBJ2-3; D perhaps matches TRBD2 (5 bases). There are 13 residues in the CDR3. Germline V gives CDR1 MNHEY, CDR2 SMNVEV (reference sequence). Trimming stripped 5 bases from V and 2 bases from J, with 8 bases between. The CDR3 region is CASSGLYTDTQYF. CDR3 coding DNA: TGTGCCAGCAGTGGACTTTACACAGATACGCAGTATTTT.

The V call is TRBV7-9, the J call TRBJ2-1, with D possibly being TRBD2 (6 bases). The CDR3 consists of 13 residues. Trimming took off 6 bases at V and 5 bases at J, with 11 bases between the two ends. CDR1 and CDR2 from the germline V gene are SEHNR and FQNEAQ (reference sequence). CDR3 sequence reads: CASRRGGDNEQFF. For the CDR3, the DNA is TGTGCCAGCAGAAGAGGCGGGGACAATGAGCAGTTCTTC.

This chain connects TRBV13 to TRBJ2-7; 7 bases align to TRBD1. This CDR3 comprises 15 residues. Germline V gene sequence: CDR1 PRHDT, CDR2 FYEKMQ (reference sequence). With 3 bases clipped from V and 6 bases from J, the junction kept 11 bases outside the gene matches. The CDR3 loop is CASSLGQGVGGEQYF. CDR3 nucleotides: TGTGCCAGCAGCTTGGGTCAGGGGGTGGGTGGCGAGCAGTACTTC.

The CDR3 region has the DNA TGTGCCAGCAGTCAATATCTGAACACCGGGGAGCTGTTTTTT. Protein sequence: CASSQYLNTGELFF. The chain combines TRBV27 with TRBJ2-2; D not resolved. The ends were cut back, 5 bases at V and 1 base at J, with 8 bases in the middle. This CDR3 comprises 14 residues. Germline V CDR1 and CDR2: MNHEY, SMNVEV (reference sequence).

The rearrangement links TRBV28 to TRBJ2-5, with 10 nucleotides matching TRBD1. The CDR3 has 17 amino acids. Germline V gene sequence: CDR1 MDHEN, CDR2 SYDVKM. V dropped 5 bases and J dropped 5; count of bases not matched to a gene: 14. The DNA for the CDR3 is TGTGCCAGCAGTCCCCCCCGTCGACAGGGGGCGCGGGAGACCCAGTACTTC. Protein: CASSPPRRQGARETQYF. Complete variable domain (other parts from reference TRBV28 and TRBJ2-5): DVKVTQSSRYLVKRTGEKVFLECVQDMDHENMFWYRQDPGLGLRLIYFSYDVKMKEKGDIPEGYSVSREKKERFSLILESASTNQTSMYLCASSPPRRQGARETQYFGPGTRLLVL.

The CDR3 DNA reads as TGTGCCAGCAGCTTATCCTCCCCCTACGAGCAGTACTTC. It specifies CASSLSSPYEQYF. The chain links TRBV7-2 to TRBJ2-7, with D uncertain. Trimming removed 2 bases at V and 2 bases at J, with 7 bases between. This CDR3 contains 13 residues. Looked up from germline, CDR1 is SGHTA and CDR2 is FQGNSA.

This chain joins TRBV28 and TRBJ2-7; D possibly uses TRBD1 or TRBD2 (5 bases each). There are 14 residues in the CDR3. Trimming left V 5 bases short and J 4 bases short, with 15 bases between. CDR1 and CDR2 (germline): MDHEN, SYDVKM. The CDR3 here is CASSAGDPFYEQYF. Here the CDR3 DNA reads TGTGCCAGCAGTGCCGGGGACCCCTTTTACGAGCAGTACTTC.